The source of this T cell receptor (beta chain) is a study of T cell responses to AZD1222 COVID-19 vaccine. Broader study findings: Vaccine-associated CD4 TCRs spanned spike, dominant at 160-218 and 743-854. Compared with day 0, the breadth and depth of the Spike-specific TCR repertoire rose significantly after two doses of AZD1222. White British people made up most donors, females outnumbered males, and clonal diversity was possibly underestimated. Of the AZD1222 recipients, only six were seropositive at baseline.

This CDR3 is 15 amino acids long. Germline CDR1 KGHDR, CDR2 SFDVKD. V lost 4 bases and J lost 1, with 9 bases in between. A note on this clone: Antigen: not known.

The protocol was immunoSEQ multiplex PCR, while the TCRdb copy is restricted to in-frame clones and leaves out a portion. This table has about 200,000 clones, about 92% appearing once. The specimen comprised peripheral blood, sampled on day 0 of MenACWY control vaccination. The chain is built from TRBV24-1 and TRBJ2-2, with D possibly being TRBD1 (5 bases). The sequence was collected from an adult in good health. CDR3 amino acids: CATSDTRGNTGELFF. The CDR3 DNA is TGTGCCACCAGTGACACAAGGGGGAACACCGGGGAGCTGTTTTTT.